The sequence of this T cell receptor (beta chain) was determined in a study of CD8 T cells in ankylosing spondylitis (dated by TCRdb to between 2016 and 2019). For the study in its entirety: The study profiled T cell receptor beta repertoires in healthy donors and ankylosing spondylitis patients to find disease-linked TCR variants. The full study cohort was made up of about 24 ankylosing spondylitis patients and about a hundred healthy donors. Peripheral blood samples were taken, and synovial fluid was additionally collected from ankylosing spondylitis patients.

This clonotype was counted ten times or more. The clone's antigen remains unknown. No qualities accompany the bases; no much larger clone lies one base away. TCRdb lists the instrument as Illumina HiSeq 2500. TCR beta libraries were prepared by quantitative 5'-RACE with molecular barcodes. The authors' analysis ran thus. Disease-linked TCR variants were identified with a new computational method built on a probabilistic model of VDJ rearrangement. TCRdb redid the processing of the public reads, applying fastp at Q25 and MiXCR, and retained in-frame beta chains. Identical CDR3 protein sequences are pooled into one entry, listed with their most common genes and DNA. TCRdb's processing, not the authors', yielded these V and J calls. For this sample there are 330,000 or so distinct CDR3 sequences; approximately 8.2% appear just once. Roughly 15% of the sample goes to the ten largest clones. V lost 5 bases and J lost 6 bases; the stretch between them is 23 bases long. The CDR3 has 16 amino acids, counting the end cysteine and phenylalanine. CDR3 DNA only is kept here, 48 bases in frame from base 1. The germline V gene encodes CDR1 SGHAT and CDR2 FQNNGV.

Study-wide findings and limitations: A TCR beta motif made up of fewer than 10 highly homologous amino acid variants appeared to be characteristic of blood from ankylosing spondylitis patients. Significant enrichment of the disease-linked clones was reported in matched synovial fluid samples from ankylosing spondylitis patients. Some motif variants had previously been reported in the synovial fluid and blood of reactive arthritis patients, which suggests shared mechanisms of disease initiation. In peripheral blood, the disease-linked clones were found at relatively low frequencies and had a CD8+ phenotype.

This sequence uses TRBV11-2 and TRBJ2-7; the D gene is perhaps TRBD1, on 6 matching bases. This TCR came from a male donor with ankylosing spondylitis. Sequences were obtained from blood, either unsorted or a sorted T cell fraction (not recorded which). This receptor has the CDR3 CASSGLGQNNKGEQYF. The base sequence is TGTGCCAGCAGCGGACTCGGACAGAACAATAAGGGCGAGCAGTACTTC.